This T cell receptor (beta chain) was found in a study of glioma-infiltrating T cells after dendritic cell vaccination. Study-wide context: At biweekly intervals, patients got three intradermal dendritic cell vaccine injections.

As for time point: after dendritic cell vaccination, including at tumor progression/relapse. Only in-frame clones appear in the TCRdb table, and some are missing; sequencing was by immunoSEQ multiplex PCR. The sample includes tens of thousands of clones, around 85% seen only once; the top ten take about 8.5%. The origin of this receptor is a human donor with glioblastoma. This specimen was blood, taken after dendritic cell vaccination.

The CDR3 bases are TGTGCCAGCAGCTTAACGGACTATGGCTACACCTTC. The encoded protein is CASSLTDYGYTF. This rearrangement joins TRBV7-2 to TRBJ1-2; D unclear. Germline assignment: CDR1 SGHTA and CDR2 FQGNSA. The CDR3 is 12 amino acids. Trimming shortened V by 2 bases and J by 3 bases, and 4 bases separated the two germline ends. The full variable domain, its missing parts supplied by reference TRBV7-2 and TRBJ1-2, is GAGVSQSPSNKVTEKGKDVELRCDPISGHTALYWYRQSLGQGLEFLIYFQGNSAPDKSGLPSDRFSAERTGGSVSTLTIQRTQQEDSAVYLCASSLTDYGYTFGSGTRLTVV.